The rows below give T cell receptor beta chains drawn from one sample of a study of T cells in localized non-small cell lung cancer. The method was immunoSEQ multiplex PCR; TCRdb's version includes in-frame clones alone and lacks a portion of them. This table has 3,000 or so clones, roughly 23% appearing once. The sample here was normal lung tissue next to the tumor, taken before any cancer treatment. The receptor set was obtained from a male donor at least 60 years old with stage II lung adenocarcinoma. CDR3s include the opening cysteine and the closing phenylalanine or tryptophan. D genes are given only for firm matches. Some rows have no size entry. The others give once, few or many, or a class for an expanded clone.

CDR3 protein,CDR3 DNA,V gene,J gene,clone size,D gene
CASSPLADSSYNEQFF,TGTGCCAGCAGCCCTTTAGCTGACAGCTCCTACAATGAGCAGTTCTTC,TRBV11-3,TRBJ2-1,few,-
CARGLAGGPYEQYF,TGTGCCAGGGGACTAGCGGGGGGGCCCTACGAGCAGTACTTC,TRBV14,TRBJ2-7,-,TRBD2
CASSPSESYEQYF,TGTGCCAGCAGCCCCTCTGAGTCCTACGAGCAGTACTTC,TRBV6-8,TRBJ2-7,-,-
CASSENVFRVRYGYTF,TGTGCCAGCAGTGAAAACGTTTTTAGGGTGCGCTATGGCTACACCTTC,TRBV9,TRBJ1-2,-,-
CASSQTGGIPNEQFF,TGTGCCAGCAGCCAGACAGGGGGCATCCCCAATGAGCAGTTCTTC,TRBV11-3,TRBJ2-1,-,TRBD1
CASSQEVPSNYGYTF,TGCGCCAGCAGCCAAGAGGTTCCCTCTAACTATGGCTACACCTTC,TRBV23-1,TRBJ1-2,medium-sized,-
CASRGENYGYTF,TGTGCCAGCCGAGGAGAAAACTATGGCTACACCTTC,TRBV6-8,TRBJ1-2,-,-
CAISDNTKNTGELFF,TGTGCCATCAGCGATAACACAAAGAACACCGGGGAGCTGTTTTTT,TRBV6-8,TRBJ2-2,-,-
CAISESDRAKAQHF,TGTGCCATCAGTGAGTCGGACAGGGCAAAGGCCCAGCATTTT,TRBV10-3,TRBJ1-5,medium-sized,TRBD1
CASTGTRAYQETQYF,TGTGCCAGCACGGGGACTAGAGCGTACCAAGAGACCCAGTACTTC,TRBV28,TRBJ2-5,few,TRBD2
CASSVKGALGNTIYF,TGTGCCAGCAGCGTCAAGGGGGCGCTCGGAAACACCATATATTTT,TRBV9,TRBJ1-3,-,TRBD1
CASSQDRGHEQFF,TGCGCCAGCAGCCAAGACAGGGGCCATGAGCAGTTCTTC,TRBV1,TRBJ2-1,few,-
CASSIGGRGIHNEQFF,TGTGCCAGTAGTATAGGGGGCAGGGGGATACACAATGAGCAGTTCTTC,TRBV19,TRBJ2-1,-,TRBD1
CASRVSDSGNEQFF,TGTGCCAGCAGGGTATCCGATAGCGGCAATGAGCAGTTCTTC,TRBV6-8,TRBJ2-1,medium-sized,-
CASSYDPPGTQYF,TGTGCCAGCAGTTACGACCCTCCGGGGACCCAGTACTTC,TRBV6-8,TRBJ2-5,medium-sized,-
CASRAQGYSGNTIYF,TGTGCCAGCAGAGCACAGGGTTACTCTGGAAACACCATATATTTT,TRBV28,TRBJ1-3,-,-
CASSFRTGASVAQYF,TGTGCCAGCAGCTTTCGGACAGGAGCGAGTGTGGCCCAGTACTTC,TRBV9,TRBJ2-5,few,TRBD1
CAISESLAASTDTQYF,TGTGCCATCAGTGAGTCGTTAGCGGCTAGCACAGATACGCAGTATTTT,TRBV10-3,TRBJ2-3,medium-sized,-
CASSVDGRSGNTIYF,TGTGCCAGCAGCGTGGACGGCCGCTCTGGAAACACCATATATTTT,TRBV11-3,TRBJ1-3,few,-
CASSTSGGQDNQPQHF,TGTGCCAGCAGTACCTCGGGGGGGCAGGACAATCAGCCCCAGCATTTT,TRBV6-8,TRBJ1-5,few,-
CASSYGQGFYSNQPQHF,TGTGCCAGCAGTTATGGACAGGGCTTCTATAGCAATCAGCCCCAGCATTTT,TRBV28,TRBJ1-5,-,TRBD1
CASSEPRSYNEQFF,TGCGCCAGCTCGGAACCCCGCTCCTACAATGAGCAGTTCTTC,TRBV5-1,TRBJ2-1,-,-
CASSIGRDRGQRGETQYF,TGTGCCAGTAGTATCGGGCGGGACAGGGGACAGAGGGGAGAGACCCAGTACTTC,TRBV19,TRBJ2-5,-,TRBD1
CASSPSGGSGEQFF,TGTGCCAGCTCACCCTCAGGGGGAAGCGGTGAGCAGTTCTTC,TRBV18,TRBJ2-1,-,TRBD1
CASSLVWRETQYF,TGTGCCAGCAGCTTAGTCTGGCGAGAGACCCAGTACTTC,TRBV7-2,TRBJ2-5,few,-
CASSPELAVFPYEQYF,TGTGCCAGCAGCCCCGAACTAGCGGTTTTCCCCTACGAGCAGTACTTC,TRBV11-3,TRBJ2-7,-,TRBD2